A few counts support the clone carrying this TCR beta chain. The CDR3 consists of 15 residues. CDR1 LGHNA and CDR2 YSLEER come from the germline V gene. Deletions cut 0 bases from V and 7 bases from J, with 12 bases between. This specimen comes from a study of response to subunit inactivated influenza vaccine. Via MiXCR, TCRdb re-called the RT-PCR reads, giving one row per CDR3 protein. The sample holds more than 450,000 distinct CDR3 sequences, about 11% seen once. This rearrangement joins TRBV4-3 to TRBJ2-2; possibly TRBD1 or TRBD2 for D (6 bases each). The clonotype comes from a man aged 45-65 years who received an inactivated influenza vaccine. Material: PBMCs from blood, obtained on the day of vaccination. CDR3 loop: CASSQEGGAGGELFF. CDR3 coding DNA: TGCGCCAGCAGCCAAGAGGGGGGCGCCGGCGGGGAGCTGTTTTTT.